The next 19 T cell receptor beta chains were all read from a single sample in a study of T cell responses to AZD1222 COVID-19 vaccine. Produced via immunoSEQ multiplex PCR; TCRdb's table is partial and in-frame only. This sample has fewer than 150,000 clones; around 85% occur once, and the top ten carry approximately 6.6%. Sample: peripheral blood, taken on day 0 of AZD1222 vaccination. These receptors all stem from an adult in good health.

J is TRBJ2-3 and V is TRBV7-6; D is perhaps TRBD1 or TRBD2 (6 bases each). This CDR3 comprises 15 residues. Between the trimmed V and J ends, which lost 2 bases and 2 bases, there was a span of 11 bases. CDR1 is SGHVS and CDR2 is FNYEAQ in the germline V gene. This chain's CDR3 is CASSLRGVLTDTQYF. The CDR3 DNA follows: TGTGCCAGCAGCTTAAGGGGGGTACTCACAGATACGCAGTATTTT.

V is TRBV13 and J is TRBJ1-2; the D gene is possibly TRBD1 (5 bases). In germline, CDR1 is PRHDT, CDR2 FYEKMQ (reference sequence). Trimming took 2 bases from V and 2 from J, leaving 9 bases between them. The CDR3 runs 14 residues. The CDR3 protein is CASSLQGSNYGYTF. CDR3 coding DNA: TGTGCCAGCAGCTTACAGGGATCCAACTATGGCTACACCTTC.

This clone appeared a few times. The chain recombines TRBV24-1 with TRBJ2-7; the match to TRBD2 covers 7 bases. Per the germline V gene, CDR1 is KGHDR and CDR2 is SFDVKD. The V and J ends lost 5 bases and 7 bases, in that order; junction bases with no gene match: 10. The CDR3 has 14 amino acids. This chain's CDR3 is CATSVAGTTGEQYF. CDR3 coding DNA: TGTGCCACCAGTGTCGCGGGGACTACGGGGGAGCAGTACTTC.

For the CDR3, the DNA is TGTGCCAGCGGGACAGACAACTACGAGCAGTACTTC. Translated: CASGTDNYEQYF. This chain links TRBV9 with TRBJ2-7, with 7 bases fitting TRBD1. Germline V lookup: CDR1 SGDLS, CDR2 YYNGEE. Unmatched junction bases numbered 4, after V lost 7 bases and J lost 3 bases. This CDR3 comprises 12 residues.

DNA for the CDR3: TGCGCCAGCAGCCCGGGACCGCTAGAGACCCAGTACTTC. It is translated as CASSPGPLETQYF. The gene calls are TRBV5-1 and TRBJ2-5; D might be TRBD1 or TRBD2, each matching 5 bases. V shed 4 bases and J shed 4 bases, with 11 bases lying between them. The CDR3 loop spans 13 amino acids. The germline V gene encodes CDR1 SGHRS and CDR2 YFSETQ.

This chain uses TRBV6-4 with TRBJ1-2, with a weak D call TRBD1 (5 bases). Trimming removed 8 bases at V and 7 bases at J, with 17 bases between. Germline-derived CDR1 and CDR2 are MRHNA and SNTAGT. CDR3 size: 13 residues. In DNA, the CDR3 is TGTGCCAGCTCTGAGGGGAGGGGTACTGGCTACACCTTC. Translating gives CASSEGRGTGYTF.

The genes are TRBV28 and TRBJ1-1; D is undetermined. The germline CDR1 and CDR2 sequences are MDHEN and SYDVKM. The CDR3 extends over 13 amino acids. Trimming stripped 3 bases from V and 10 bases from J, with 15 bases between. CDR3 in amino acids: CASSFQTRFGAFF. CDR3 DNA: TGTGCCAGCAGTTTTCAGACCCGTTTTGGAGCTTTCTTT.

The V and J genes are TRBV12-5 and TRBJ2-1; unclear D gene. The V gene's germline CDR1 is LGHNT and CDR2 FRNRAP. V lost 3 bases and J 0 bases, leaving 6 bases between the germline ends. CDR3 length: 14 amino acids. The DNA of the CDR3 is TGTGCTAGTGGTTTATTGGGCTCCTACAATGAGCAGTTCTTC. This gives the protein CASGLLGSYNEQFF.

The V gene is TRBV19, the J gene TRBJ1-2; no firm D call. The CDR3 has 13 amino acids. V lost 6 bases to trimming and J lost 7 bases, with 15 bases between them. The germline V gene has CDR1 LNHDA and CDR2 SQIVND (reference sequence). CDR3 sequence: CASSQTISGGYTF. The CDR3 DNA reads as TGTGCCAGTAGCCAAACAATATCGGGTGGCTACACCTTC.

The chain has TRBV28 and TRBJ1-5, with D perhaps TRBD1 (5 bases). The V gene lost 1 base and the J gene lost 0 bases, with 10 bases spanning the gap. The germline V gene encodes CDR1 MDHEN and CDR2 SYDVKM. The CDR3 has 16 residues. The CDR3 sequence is CASSLLAGNSNQPQHF. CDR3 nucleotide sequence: TGTGCCAGCAGTTTATTGGCAGGGAATAGCAATCAGCCCCAGCATTTT.

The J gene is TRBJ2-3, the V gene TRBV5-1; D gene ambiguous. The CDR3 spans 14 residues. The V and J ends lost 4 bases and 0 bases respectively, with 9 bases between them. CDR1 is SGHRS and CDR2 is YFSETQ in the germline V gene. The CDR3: CASSPPASTDTQYF. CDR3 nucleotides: TGCGCCAGCAGCCCCCCCGCGAGCACAGATACGCAGTATTTT. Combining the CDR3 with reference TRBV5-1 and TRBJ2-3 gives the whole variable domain KAGVTQTPRYLIKTRGQQVTLSCSPISGHRSVSWYQQTPGQGLQFLFEYFSETQRNKGNFPGRFSGRQFSNSRSEMNVSTLELGDSALYLCASSPPASTDTQYFGPGTRLTVL.

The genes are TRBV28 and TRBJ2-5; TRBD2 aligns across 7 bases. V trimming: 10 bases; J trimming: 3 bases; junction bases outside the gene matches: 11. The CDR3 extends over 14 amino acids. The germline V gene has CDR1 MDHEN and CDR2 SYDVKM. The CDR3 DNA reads TGTGCCATAACCGGGGCTAGCGGAGAAGAGACCCAGTACTTC. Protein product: CAITGASGEETQYF.

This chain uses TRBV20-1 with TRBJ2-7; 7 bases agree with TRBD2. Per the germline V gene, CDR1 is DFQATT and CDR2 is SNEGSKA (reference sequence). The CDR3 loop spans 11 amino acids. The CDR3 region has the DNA TGCAGAGCGGGGCATCCCTACGAGCAGTACTTC. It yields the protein CRAGHPYEQYF.

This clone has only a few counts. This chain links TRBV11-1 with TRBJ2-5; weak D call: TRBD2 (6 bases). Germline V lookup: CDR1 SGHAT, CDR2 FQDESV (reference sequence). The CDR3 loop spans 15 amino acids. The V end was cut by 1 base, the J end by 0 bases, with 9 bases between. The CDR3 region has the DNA TGTGCCAGCAGCTTAGGACTAGGGGACCAAGAGACCCAGTACTTC. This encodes CASSLGLGDQETQYF.

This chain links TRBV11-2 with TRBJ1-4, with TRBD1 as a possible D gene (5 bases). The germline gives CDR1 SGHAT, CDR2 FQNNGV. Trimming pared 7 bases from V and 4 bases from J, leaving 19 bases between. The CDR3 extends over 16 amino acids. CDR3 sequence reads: CASIPGDGLYNEKLFF. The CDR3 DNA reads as TGTGCCAGCATACCCGGGGACGGACTTTATAATGAAAAACTGTTTTTT.

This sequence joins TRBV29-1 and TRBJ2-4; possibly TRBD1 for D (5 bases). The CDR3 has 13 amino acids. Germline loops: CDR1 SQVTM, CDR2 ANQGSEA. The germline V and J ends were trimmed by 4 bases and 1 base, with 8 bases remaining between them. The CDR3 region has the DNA TGCAGCGTTGCAAGGGGTGCCAAAAACATTCAGTACTTC. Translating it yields CSVARGAKNIQYF.

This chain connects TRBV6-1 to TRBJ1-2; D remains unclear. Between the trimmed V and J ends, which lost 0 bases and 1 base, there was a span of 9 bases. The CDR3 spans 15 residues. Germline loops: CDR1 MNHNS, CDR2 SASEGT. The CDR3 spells CASSEARGINYGYTF. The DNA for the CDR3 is TGTGCCAGCAGTGAAGCTCGCGGGATTAACTATGGCTACACCTTC.

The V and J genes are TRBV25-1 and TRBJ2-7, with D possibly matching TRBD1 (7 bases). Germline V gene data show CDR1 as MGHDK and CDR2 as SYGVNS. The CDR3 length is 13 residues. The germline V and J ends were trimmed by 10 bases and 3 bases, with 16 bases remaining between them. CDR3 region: CANFQGGLYEQYF. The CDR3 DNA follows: TGTGCCAACTTCCAGGGGGGTCTCTACGAGCAGTACTTC.

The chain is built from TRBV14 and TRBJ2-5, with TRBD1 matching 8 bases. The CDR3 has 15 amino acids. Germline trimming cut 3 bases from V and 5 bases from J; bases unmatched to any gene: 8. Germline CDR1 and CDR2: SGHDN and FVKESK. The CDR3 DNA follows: TGTGCCAGCAGCCACGGACAGGGTGGATGGGAGACCCAGTACTTC. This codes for CASSHGQGGWETQYF.